This T cell receptor beta chain was identified in a study of post-analysis software for immune sequencing data. Study-wide results and caveats: Comparison of patients with controls showed about 5 TRBV segments more frequent in patients, TRBV5-6, TRBV5-1 and TRBV20-1 among them.

About this clonotype: Its antigen is not identified.

Every TCR beta cDNA library bore unique molecular identifiers. TCRdb redid the calling of the PCR reads with MiXCR, one entry per CDR3 protein. Of a few hundred thousand distinct CDR3 sequences listed, roughly 40% were seen once; the top ten hold under 9%. V gave up 4 bases and J gave up 2 bases; unmatched junction bases: 11. Germline V gene sequence: CDR1 LGHNA, CDR2 YSLEER. This CDR3 is built from 16 residues. The sequence derives from a girl aged 2-10 years with multiple sclerosis. Sample: blood. V usage is TRBV4-3 and J usage is TRBJ2-7, with 7 bases lining up with TRBD2. The CDR3 spells CASSRVLADSAYEQYF. CDR3 nucleotide sequence: TGCGCCAGCAGCCGCGTCCTAGCGGACTCTGCCTACGAGCAGTACTTC.